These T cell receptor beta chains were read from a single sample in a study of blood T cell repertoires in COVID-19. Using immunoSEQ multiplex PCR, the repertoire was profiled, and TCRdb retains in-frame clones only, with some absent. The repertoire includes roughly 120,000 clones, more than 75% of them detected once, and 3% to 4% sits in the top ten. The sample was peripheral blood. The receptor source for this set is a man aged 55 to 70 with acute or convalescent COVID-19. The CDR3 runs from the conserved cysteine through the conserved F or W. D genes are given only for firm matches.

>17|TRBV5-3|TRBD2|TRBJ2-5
TGTGCCAGAAGCTCCGGGGGGGACGAGCGGGAGAAAGAGACCCAGTACTTC
CARSSGGDEREKETQYF
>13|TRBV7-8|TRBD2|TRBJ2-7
TGTGCCAGCAGCCGGGGACTAGCGTACGAGCAGTACTTC
CASSRGLAYEQYF
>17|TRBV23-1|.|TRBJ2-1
TGCGCCAGCGAGGGTGGGGTCTTGCTAACCTCCTACAATGAGCAGTTCTTC
CASEGGVLLTSYNEQFF
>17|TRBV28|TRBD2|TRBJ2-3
TGTGCCAGCAGTTTTTTAGCGGGAGGGCCGGGCACAGATACGCAGTATTTT
CASSFLAGGPGTDTQYF
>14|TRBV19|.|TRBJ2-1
TGTGCCAGTAGTAGCCCCAGCGGCACCAATGAGCAGTTCTTC
CASSSPSGTNEQFF
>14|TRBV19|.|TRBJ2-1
TGTGCCAGTAGTACCCAGGGCGGCGACAATGAGCAGTTCTTC
CASSTQGGDNEQFF
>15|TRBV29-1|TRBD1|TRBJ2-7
TGCAGCGTTGAAACTGGGGGACAGGGGTTCTACGAGCAGTACTTC
CSVETGGQGFYEQYF
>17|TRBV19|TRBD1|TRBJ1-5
TGTGCCAGTAGTCTGGACAGGGGGCATATCAGCAATCAGCCCCAGCATTTT
CASSLDRGHISNQPQHF
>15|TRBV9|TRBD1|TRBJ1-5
TGTGCCAGCAGCGGTCCGGGACAGGGTTATCAGCCCCAGCATTTT
CASSGPGQGYQPQHF
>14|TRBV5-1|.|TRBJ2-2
TGCGCCAGCAGCTTGATGCCGGGGACCGGGGAGCTGTTTTTT
CASSLMPGTGELFF
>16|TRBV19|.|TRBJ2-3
TGTGCCAGTACCCCATACGAGTTTCGGGGCACAGATACGCAGTATTTT
CASTPYEFRGTDTQYF
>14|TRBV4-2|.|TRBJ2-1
TGTGCCAGCAGCCAAGCGGAGGGAAACAATGAGCAGTTCTTC
CASSQAEGNNEQFF
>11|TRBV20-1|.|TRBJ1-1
TGCAGTGCTAGTGCGGACACTGAAGCTTTCTTT
CSASADTEAFF
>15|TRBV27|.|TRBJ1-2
TGTGCCAGCAGTTTAATCCCCCTGCAGATTGATGGCTACACCTTC
CASSLIPLQIDGYTF
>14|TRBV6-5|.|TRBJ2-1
TGTGCCAGCGGAGATTTCGGATTCTACAATGAGCAGTTCTTC
CASGDFGFYNEQFF
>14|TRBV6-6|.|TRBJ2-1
TGTGCCAGCAGTTACTCAGGGGTGCCCAATGAGCAGTTCTTC
CASSYSGVPNEQFF
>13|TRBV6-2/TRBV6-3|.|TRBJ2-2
TGTGCCAGCAGCGATACTGCTCCCGGGGAGCTGTTTTTT
CASSDTAPGELFF